This TCR beta chain was retrieved from a study of OX40 agonist ivuxolimab in advanced cancers. About the full investigation: Ivuxolimab was an agonistic, fully human IgG2 monoclonal antibody directed against OX40 (CD134), a costimulatory receptor. Intravenous ivuxolimab was administered to patients every 2 weeks at six dose levels: 0.01, 0.1, 0.3, 1.5, 3 and 10 mg/kg. Of the roughly 52 patients in dose escalation, around 19 had hepatocellular carcinoma, approximately 15 had melanoma, 9 had renal cell carcinoma and 9 had head and neck cancer. In the dose-escalation cohort, approximately 82% of patients were male, and the mean age was approximately 55 years, with a range of 23 to 79. Patients were allowed to have had prior anti-PD-1, anti-PD-L1 or anti-CTLA-4 therapy, and less than 45% of the dose-escalation patients had previously received checkpoint inhibitors. Partial responses occurred in three dose-escalation patients, of whom one had hepatocellular carcinoma and two had cutaneous melanoma. The purpose of peripheral TCRbeta sequencing was to test whether ivuxolimab changed TCR sequence diversity and led to clonal T-cell expansion. The paper reports the monotherapy dose-escalation portion (N of about 54 patients) of the phase I ivuxolimab trial.

On the study overall, not on this receptor specifically: In the 0.1-3.0 mg/kg groups, partial responders had among the lowest normalized peripheral clonal expansion, particularly in CD8+ T cells. After ivuxolimab, expanded clones were on average more numerous among CD8+ T cells than among CD4+ T cells. Low levels of normalized T-cell clonal expansion were also seen in some nonresponding patients. Antigen specificity was not determined for the clonally expanded peripheral T cells. At doses of 0.1 to 3.0 mg/kg, clonal expansion of both CD4+ and CD8+ blood T cells was observed from baseline to week 6.

In the case of this clone: Its antigen is unknown. Base qualities were left out, and no much larger clone turns up one base away.

To sequence the TCRbeta CDR3 region, genomic DNA was isolated from the sorted cells. The immunoSEQ Assay was used for sequencing of TCRbeta CDR3 regions. The table comes from immuneACCESS by way of TCRdb, which keeps in-frame sequences with V and J called. Part of the clones is missing from these tables; in studies checked, under half for an unresolved V gene and the rest for unknown reasons. The sample includes 12,000 or so clones, with approximately 78% observed a single time. Of the sample, about 14% is held by the ten largest clones. Clipping removes 8 bases from V and 3 bases from J, with 10 as the unmatched junction base count. CDR1 and CDR2 were assigned from the germline V gene as MDHEN and SYDVKM. From its cysteine to its phenylalanine, the CDR3 spans 15 amino acids. The DNA shown is the 45-base CDR3, in frame from base 1. Patients with a history of autoimmune disease or receiving systemic immunosuppression were excluded from the trial. Peripheral blood for TCR sequencing was drawn from every dose cohort at baseline, at cycle 4 day 1 and at cycle 7 day 1. Samples came from an open-label, multicenter, first-in-human phase I dose-escalation trial of ivuxolimab. Adults with locally advanced or metastatic melanoma, renal cell, hepatocellular, or head and neck squamous cell carcinoma were enrolled in the trial. CD4+ and CD8+ T cells were sorted separately from peripheral blood before TCR sequencing.

Sequenced here: CD4+ or CD8+ T cells sorted from blood, sampled in a trial of the OX40 agonist ivuxolimab. The TCR comes from an adult with an advanced solid tumor such as melanoma, head and neck, liver or kidney cancer. The V and J genes are TRBV28 and TRBJ2-3; the junction holds 8 bases that match TRBD2. Here is the DNA: TGTGCCAGCGGGCATCGGGGGGGCCGGACAGATACGCAGTATTTT. Translated, it gives CASGHRGGRTDTQYF.